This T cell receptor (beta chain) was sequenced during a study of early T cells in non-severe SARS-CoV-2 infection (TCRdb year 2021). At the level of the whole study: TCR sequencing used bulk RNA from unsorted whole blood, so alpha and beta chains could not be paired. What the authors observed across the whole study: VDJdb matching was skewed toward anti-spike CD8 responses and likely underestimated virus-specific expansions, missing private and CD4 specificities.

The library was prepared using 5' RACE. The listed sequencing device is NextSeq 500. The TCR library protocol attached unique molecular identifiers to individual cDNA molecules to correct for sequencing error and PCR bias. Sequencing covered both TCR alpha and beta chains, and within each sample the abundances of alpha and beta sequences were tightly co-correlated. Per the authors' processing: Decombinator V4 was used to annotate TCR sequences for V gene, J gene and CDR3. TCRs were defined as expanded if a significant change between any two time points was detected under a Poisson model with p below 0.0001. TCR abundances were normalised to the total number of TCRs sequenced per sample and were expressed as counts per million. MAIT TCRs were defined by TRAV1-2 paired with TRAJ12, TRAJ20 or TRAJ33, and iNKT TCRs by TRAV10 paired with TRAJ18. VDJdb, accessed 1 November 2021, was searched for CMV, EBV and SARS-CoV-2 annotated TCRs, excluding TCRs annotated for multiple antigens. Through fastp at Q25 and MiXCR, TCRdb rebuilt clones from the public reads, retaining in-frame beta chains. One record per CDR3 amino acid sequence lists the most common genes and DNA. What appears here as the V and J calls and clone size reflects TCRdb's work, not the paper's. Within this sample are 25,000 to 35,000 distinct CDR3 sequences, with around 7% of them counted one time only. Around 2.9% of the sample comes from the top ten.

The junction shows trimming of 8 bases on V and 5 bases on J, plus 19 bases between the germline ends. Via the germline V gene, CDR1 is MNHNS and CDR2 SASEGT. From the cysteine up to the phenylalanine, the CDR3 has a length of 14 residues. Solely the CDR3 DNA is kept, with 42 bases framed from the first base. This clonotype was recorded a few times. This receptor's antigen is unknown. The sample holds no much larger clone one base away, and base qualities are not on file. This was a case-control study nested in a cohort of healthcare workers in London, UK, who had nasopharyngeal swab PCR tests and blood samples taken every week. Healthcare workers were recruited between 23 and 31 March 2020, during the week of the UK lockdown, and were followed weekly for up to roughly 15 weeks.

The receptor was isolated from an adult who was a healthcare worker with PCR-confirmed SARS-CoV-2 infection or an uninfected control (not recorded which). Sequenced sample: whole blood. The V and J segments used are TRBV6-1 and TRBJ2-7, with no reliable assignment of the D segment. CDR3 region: CASLGSPPRHEQYF. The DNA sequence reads TGTGCCAGCCTGGGGTCTCCCCCGCGCCACGAGCAGTACTTC.